These 2 T cell receptor beta chains originate from one sample sequenced in a study of blood T cell repertoires in COVID-19. Sequencing was performed with immunoSEQ multiplex PCR; in TCRdb, only in-frame clones are kept and a portion is missing. The sample lists 150,000 to 200,000 clones, around 82% occurring once. Sequences were obtained from peripheral blood. These TCRs come from an elderly woman with acute or convalescent COVID-19.

This sequence joins TRBV15 and TRBJ1-4; possible D gene TRBD1, 6 bases. CDR3 length equals 14 residues. V dropped 2 bases and J dropped 4 bases, with 8 bases sitting between them. Germline CDR1 is LNHNV and CDR2 is YYDKDF (reference sequence). The CDR3 spells CATSRQGLNEKLFF. CDR3 sequence (DNA): TGTGCCACCAGCAGACAGGGGCTTAATGAAAAACTGTTTTTT.

The chain carries TRBV4-2 and TRBJ2-7; 11 bases are a match to TRBD2. The J segment lost 3 bases and the V segment lost 1 base, leaving 8 bases of the junction unmatched. This CDR3 has 17 residues. From germline, CDR1 is LGHNA and CDR2 YNFKEQ. CDR3 DNA sequence: TGTGCCAGCAGCCAAGTTGTAACTAGCGGGAGTTTCTACGAGCAGTACTTC. Its protein is CASSQVVTSGSFYEQYF.